This passage covers 14 T cell receptor beta chains from one sample sequenced in a study of PD-1 blockade in classical Hodgkin lymphoma. All the patients suffered relapse after autologous stem cell transplantation, and brentuximab vedotin exposure differed. Method: immunoSEQ multiplex PCR; TCRdb's copy keeps in-frame clones and lacks some. The table lists approximately 98,000 clones, roughly nine tenths of them singletons. The sequencing here drew on peripheral blood mononuclear cells (PBMCs), taken before the second cycle of nivolumab. The receptors shown here come from a human donor with classical Hodgkin lymphoma.

The chain is built from TRBV29-1 and TRBJ1-5; no clear D. The germline V gene has CDR1 SQVTM and CDR2 ANQGSEA. With 7 bases removed from V and 1 base from J, the gap between germline ends came to 11 bases. This CDR3 has 13 residues. The CDR3 region has the DNA TGCAGCGGTGCTCAAGACAGCAATCAGCCCCAGCATTTT. Its translation is CSGAQDSNQPQHF.

This chain links TRBV14 with TRBJ2-5; 9 bases match TRBD1. This CDR3 has 15 residues. Per germline, CDR1 SGHDN and CDR2 FVKESK. V lost 3 bases to trimming and J lost 4 bases; unmatched junction nucleotides: 6. CDR3 DNA: TGTGCCAGCAGCCAGAACAGGGGGCGCGGAGAGACCCAGTACTTC. Translated, it gives CASSQNRGRGETQYF.

CDR3 sequence: CASSDGQGFAEAFF. For the CDR3, the DNA is TGTGCCAGCAGTGATGGACAGGGGTTCGCTGAAGCTTTCTTT. The chain is built from TRBV2 and TRBJ1-1; the match to TRBD1 covers 9 bases. Germline trimming cut 3 bases from V and 6 bases from J; bases unmatched to any gene: 5. The CDR3 totals 14 residues. Germline CDR1 SNHLY, CDR2 FYNNEI.

The chain carries TRBV19 and TRBJ2-1, with D perhaps matching TRBD2 (5 bases). The CDR3 extends over 14 amino acids. From germline, CDR1 is LNHDA and CDR2 SQIVND (reference sequence). V was shortened by 7 bases and J by 0 bases, with 10 bases between the two germline ends. CDR3 loop: CASKTTFSYNEQFF. DNA for the CDR3: TGTGCCAGTAAGACTACTTTCTCCTACAATGAGCAGTTCTTC.

In its sample, this clone was seen once. V is TRBV4-1 and J is TRBJ1-1; D gene ambiguous. CDR1 and CDR2 (germline): MGHRA, YSYEKL. The V and J ends lost 2 bases and 7 bases respectively, with 23 bases between them. The CDR3 totals 17 residues. CDR3 DNA sequence: TGCGCCAGCAGCCAATTAGACATGGGAGTCTACCTCGGTGAAGCTTTCTTT. Protein: CASSQLDMGVYLGEAFF.

The J gene is TRBJ2-5, the V gene TRBV19; 7 nucleotides align to TRBD2. The CDR3 consists of 14 residues. Germline V gene lookup returns CDR1 LNHDA and CDR2 SQIVND (reference sequence). The V segment lost 6 bases and the J segment 5 bases; nucleotides outside the gene matches: 9. CDR3 nucleotides: TGTGCCAGTAGAGGAAGGGAGGGACCGGAGACCCAGTACTTC. This translates into CASRGREGPETQYF. Full variable domain (missing parts from reference TRBV19 and TRBJ2-5): DGGITQSPKYLFRKEGQNVTLSCEQNLNHDAMYWYRQDPGQGLRLIYYSQIVNDFQKGDIAEGYSVSREKKESFPLTVTSAQKNPTAFYLCASRGREGPETQYFGPGTRLLVL.

V and J are TRBV5-5 and TRBJ1-2; the D is unclear. Germline CDR1 is SGHKS and CDR2 is YYEKEE (reference sequence). V was shortened by 4 bases and J by 2 bases, with 9 bases between the two germline ends. The CDR3 totals 13 residues. The CDR3 here is CASSPEANYGYTF. The CDR3 DNA follows: TGTGCCAGCAGCCCGGAGGCCAACTATGGCTACACCTTC.

This sequence joins TRBV5-4 and TRBJ2-1, with TRBD1 identical over 9 bases. There are 15 residues in the CDR3. Trimming at V came to 1 base and at J to 9 bases, leaving 8 bases not matched to a gene. CDR1 is SGHNT and CDR2 is YYREEE in the germline V gene (reference sequence). The CDR3 protein is CASSLPGQGFFEQFF. Written as DNA, the CDR3 is TGTGCCAGCAGCTTGCCGGGACAGGGCTTTTTTGAGCAGTTCTTC.

This clone was found once. The chain couples TRBV6-5 to TRBJ2-7; 11 nucleotides match TRBD2. Germline trimming cut 7 bases from V and 6 bases from J; bases unmatched to any gene: 8. CDR3 length equals 14 residues. The germline gives CDR1 MNHEY, CDR2 SVGAGI. CDR3 region: CASTRTSGFVEQYF. In DNA form, the CDR3 reads TGTGCCAGCACCCGGACTAGCGGGTTCGTCGAGCAGTACTTC.

This clone appeared a few times. The chain combines TRBV11-2 with TRBJ1-5; the match to TRBD1 covers 8 bases. V was clipped by 5 bases and J by 7 bases; unmatched bases: 4. The CDR3 spans 13 residues. CDR1 and CDR2 from the germline V gene are SGHAT and FQNNGV. The CDR3 bases are TGTGCCAGCAGCCAAGGACAGGGCCAGCCCCAGCATTTT. Protein: CASSQGQGQPQHF. Filled out from reference TRBV11-2 and TRBJ1-5, the complete variable domain reads EAGVAQSPRYKIIEKRQSVAFWCNPISGHATLYWYQQILGQGPKLLIQFQNNGVVDDSQLPKDRFSAERLKGVDSTLKIQPAKLEDSAVYLCASSQGQGQPQHFGDGTRLSIL.

CDR3 nucleotide sequence: TGTGCCAGCAGCCAACCGGGTGGGGCCTATGGCTACACCTTC. Translated, it gives CASSQPGGAYGYTF. This sequence joins TRBV7-9 and TRBJ1-2, with D maybe TRBD1 (5 bases). With 5 bases removed from V and 4 bases from J, the gap between germline ends came to 14 bases. The CDR3 extends over 14 amino acids. Germline CDR1 reads SEHNR; CDR2 reads FQNEAQ (reference sequence).

This clone was picked up one time. V usage is TRBV7-8 and J usage is TRBJ2-5; D might be TRBD1 (5 bases). Looked up from germline, CDR1 is SGHVS and CDR2 is FQNEAQ. This CDR3 is built from 15 residues. Trimming removed 3 bases from V and 1 base from J, with 12 bases in between. CDR3 loop: CASSFWTRSQETQYF. The CDR3 DNA sequence: TGTGCCAGCAGCTTTTGGACACGCTCCCAAGAGACCCAGTACTTC.

This chain links TRBV27 with TRBJ2-5, with 7 positions matching TRBD1. This CDR3 spans 14 amino acids. In germline, CDR1 is MNHEY, CDR2 SMNVEV (reference sequence). V dropped 8 bases and J dropped 2; count of bases not matched to a gene: 8. The CDR3 bases are TGTGCCAGCCGCTACTCGGGACAGCAAGAGACCCAGTACTTC. This sequence encodes CASRYSGQQETQYF.

The chain joins TRBV19 to TRBJ2-7, with D maybe TRBD2 (7 bases). Germline values: CDR1 LNHDA, CDR2 SQIVND (reference sequence). The CDR3 sequence is 15 residues long. Between the trimmed V and J ends, which lost 5 bases and 5 bases, there was a span of 19 bases. CDR3 sequence reads: CASSSLGGQGDEQYF. CDR3 nucleotides: TGTGCCAGTAGTTCGTTGGGGGGGCAAGGCGACGAGCAGTACTTC.